The next 8 T cell receptor beta chains were all read from a single sample in a study of persistence of HIV-infected CD4 T cells. Their antigens remain unidentified. The libraries were made with immunoSEQ version 4 in survey mode. The data were produced by immunoSEQ multiplex PCR, yet TCRdb's version contains in-frame clones alone and is incomplete. The data contain about 32,000 clones, roughly 71% of them singletons. An overlapping HIV-1 Gag peptide pool stimulated these cells at about 0.91 ug/peptide/mL. Sorting selected CD4+ T cells upregulating both CD40 ligand and CD69. The sequencing used CD4+ T cells sorted from PBMCs after approximately 19-hour stimulation, collected from a patient who received antiretroviral therapy. The receptors were gathered from an adult man with HIV who was CMV-seropositive.

This clone has a handful of counts. The chain combines TRBV19 with TRBJ1-5, with D maybe TRBD1 (6 bases). The germline CDR1 and CDR2 sequences are LNHDA and SQIVND (reference sequence). CDR3 size: 13 residues. V lost 10 bases, J lost 3 bases, and 13 bases lay in between. The CDR3 sequence: CATTDRYNQPQHF. CDR3 DNA: TGTGCCACCACTGACAGGTACAATCAGCCCCAGCATTTT. The full variable domain, its missing parts supplied by reference TRBV19 and TRBJ1-5, is DGGITQSPKYLFRKEGQNVTLSCEQNLNHDAMYWYRQDPGQGLRLIYYSQIVNDFQKGDIAEGYSVSREKKESFPLTVTSAQKNPTAFYLCATTDRYNQPQHFGDGTRLSIL.

This clone appeared a few times. The rearrangement links TRBV3-1 (or the pseudogene TRBV3-2) to TRBJ2-1, with 8 bases that match TRBD2. From germline, CDR1 is LGHDT and CDR2 YNNKEL (reference sequence). The CDR3 runs to 16 residues. J lost 3 bases, V lost 4 bases, and 8 bases had no gene match. The CDR3 DNA sequence: TGTGCCAGCAGCCCCTATTCGGGGGGGAACTACAATGAGCAGTTCTTC. This sequence encodes CASSPYSGGNYNEQFF.

This clone was seen a handful of times. The genes are TRBV6-1 and TRBJ1-2; perhaps TRBD1 as D (5 bases). Germline values: CDR1 MNHNS, CDR2 SASEGT. The CDR3 spans 14 residues. The V end was cut by 1 base, the J end by 6 bases, with 12 bases between. Here the CDR3 DNA reads TGTGCCAGCAGTGAAGGTAGGGGAATCGATGGCTACACCTTC. This gives the protein CASSEGRGIDGYTF.

The chain links TRBV5-1 to TRBJ2-2, with D possibly TRBD1 on 6 matching bases. V dropped 5 bases and J dropped 2 bases, with 22 bases sitting between them. Looked up from germline, CDR1 is SGHRS and CDR2 is YFSETQ. The CDR3 contains 18 residues. CDR3 in DNA: TGCGCCAGCAGGTTCAGCCCCCTACAGGGCCCCAACACCGGGGAGCTGTTTTTT. It specifies CASRFSPLQGPNTGELFF. The full variable domain, rest sourced from reference TRBV5-1 and TRBJ2-2, is KAGVTQTPRYLIKTRGQQVTLSCSPISGHRSVSWYQQTPGQGLQFLFEYFSETQRNKGNFPGRFSGRQFSNSRSEMNVSTLELGDSALYLCASRFSPLQGPNTGELFFGEGSRLTVL.

This chain joins TRBV27 and TRBJ2-7, with a tentative D call TRBD2 (6 bases). The CDR3 runs 18 residues. V was clipped by 3 bases and J by 0 bases, with 21 bases between them. Germline V gene sequence: CDR1 MNHEY, CDR2 SMNVEV (reference sequence). In DNA form, the CDR3 reads TGTGCCAGCAGTTTGGGATTGACCGGGACTTCTAGCTCCTACGAGCAGTACTTC. Translating it yields CASSLGLTGTSSSYEQYF.

The chain uses TRBV12-3 or TRBV12-4 and TRBJ1-6; D possibly corresponds to TRBD1 (6 bases). The germline V and J ends were trimmed by 6 bases and 7 bases, with 10 bases remaining between them. The CDR3 contains 13 residues. The DNA for the CDR3 is TGTGCCAGCAGGGACAGCCAAAATTCACCCCTCCACTTT. Amino acid sequence: CASRDSQNSPLHF.

The gene calls are TRBV9 and TRBJ1-2, with 9 bases that match TRBD1. J gave up 5 bases and V 3 bases, and 2 bases lay outside the gene matches. Germline V lookup: CDR1 SGDLS, CDR2 YYNGEE. The CDR3 is 13 amino acids. This chain's CDR3 is CASSAQGAYGYTF. CDR3 DNA: TGTGCCAGCAGCGCACAGGGGGCGTATGGCTACACCTTC.

This chain links TRBV2 with TRBJ1-5, with D tentatively TRBD1 (5 bases). The CDR3 is 15 amino acids. V was pared by 6 bases and J by 5 bases, with 17 bases between. Germline CDR1 SNHLY, CDR2 FYNNEI. The CDR3 sequence: CASRGAGTPDQPQHF. CDR3 nucleotide sequence: TGTGCCAGCAGAGGAGCAGGGACCCCCGATCAGCCCCAGCATTTT.